The clone carrying this T cell receptor beta chain was recorded once. Antigen unknown. This entry is derived from a study of CD8 T cells in Susac syndrome. The CDR3 loop spans 14 amino acids. Germline CDR1 and CDR2: SQVTM and ANQGSEA. Trimming left V 5 bases short and J 0 bases short, with 13 bases between. Whole-study results and caveats: The total CD8+ repertoires yielded 15 to 20 Susac-specific public clones and the CD8+ TEMRA repertoires yielded 5 or 6.

RNA amounts of roughly 0.5 to 1 ug underwent reverse transcription with random hexamers. Using its own MiXCR run on the immunoSEQ multiplex PCR reads, TCRdb lists one record per CDR3 protein. The sample shows around 23,000 distinct CDR3 sequences, about 93% of them seen only once. Sequencing of TCR beta was performed on blood CD8+ T cells and on blood CD4+ T cells. J is TRBJ1-1 and V is TRBV29-1; D is ambiguous. The material sequenced was CD8+ T cells from PBMCs. This sequence originates from a human donor with Susac syndrome. The CDR3 sequence: CSVPWTEMNTEAFF. The DNA for the CDR3 is TGCAGCGTTCCTTGGACGGAGATGAACACTGAAGCTTTCTTT. Variable domain in full (rest from reference TRBV29-1 and TRBJ1-1): SAVISQKPSRDICQRGTSLTIQCQVDSQVTMMFWYRQQPGQSLTLIATANQGSEATYESGFVIDKFPISRPNLTFSTLTVSNMSPEDSSIYLCSVPWTEMNTEAFFGQGTRLTVV.